Each of the 4 T cell receptor beta chains below was sequenced from the same sample in a study of PD-L1 blockade in urothelial cancer. Sequenced by immunoSEQ multiplex PCR; TCRdb stores in-frame clones only, minus some. The data show tens of thousands of clones, 70% to 90% seen once. As for time point: pretreatment peripheral blood. This sample comprised PBMCs, obtained around atezolizumab (anti-PD-L1) treatment. The receptors were sampled from a man aged 55 to 70 with urothelial cancer.

This chain links TRBV6-1 with TRBJ1-1; the match to TRBD1 covers 8 bases. Germline loops: CDR1 MNHNS, CDR2 SASEGT. Unmatched junction bases numbered 8, after V lost 2 bases and J lost 0 bases. This CDR3 has 17 amino acids. Here the CDR3 DNA reads TGTGCCAGCAGTGAAAGGTCAGGGGGCCTGATGAACACTGAAGCTTTCTTT. Its translation is CASSERSGGLMNTEAFF.

The chain couples TRBV10-3 to TRBJ2-1; TRBD2 might be the D (6 bases). Germline CDR1 ENHRY, CDR2 SYGVKD. The CDR3 is 12 residues long. Trimming pared 3 bases from V and 12 bases from J, leaving 12 bases between. The CDR3 nucleotides read TGTGCCATCAGTGAATTTCGGGACTGGCAGTTCTTC. It yields the protein CAISEFRDWQFF.

The chain joins TRBV13 to TRBJ2-1; 15 bases line up with TRBD2. Germline trimming cut 5 bases from V and 9 bases from J; bases unmatched to any gene: 5. Germline CDR1 reads PRHDT; CDR2 reads FYEKMQ (reference sequence). There are 15 residues in the CDR3. The CDR3 is CASSTGTSGGSEQFF. CDR3 in DNA: TGTGCCAGCAGCACTGGGACTAGCGGGGGGAGTGAGCAGTTCTTC.

The chain is built from TRBV15 and TRBJ2-7; D gene ambiguous. CDR1 and CDR2 from the germline V gene are LNHNV and YYDKDF (reference sequence). The CDR3 contains 14 residues. The V end was cut by 0 bases, the J end by 0 bases, with 6 bases between. CDR3 residues: CATSREASSYEQYF. As DNA, the CDR3 is TGTGCCACCAGCAGAGAGGCAAGCTCCTACGAGCAGTACTTC.